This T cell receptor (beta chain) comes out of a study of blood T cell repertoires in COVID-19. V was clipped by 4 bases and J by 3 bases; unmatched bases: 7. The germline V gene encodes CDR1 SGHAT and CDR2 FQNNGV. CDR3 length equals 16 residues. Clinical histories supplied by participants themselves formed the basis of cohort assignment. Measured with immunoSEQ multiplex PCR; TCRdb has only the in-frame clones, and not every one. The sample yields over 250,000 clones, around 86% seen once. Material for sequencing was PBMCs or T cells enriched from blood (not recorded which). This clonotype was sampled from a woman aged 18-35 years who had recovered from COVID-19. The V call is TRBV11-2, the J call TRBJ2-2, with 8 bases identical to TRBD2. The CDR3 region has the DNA TGTGCCAGCAGCTGGAGCGGGAGAGGCGACACCGGGGAGCTGTTTTTT. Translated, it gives CASSWSGRGDTGELFF.